These 5 T cell receptor beta chains originate from one sample sequenced in a study of T cells in Graves' hyperthyroidism and ophthalmopathy. Regions amplified from RNA transcripts were the TCR beta CDR3 regions. Primed by the HTBI set, a first-round RT-PCR was run on the TCR CDR3. TCRdb re-called the multiplex PCR reads through MiXCR, storing one row per CDR3 protein. The repertoire holds approximately 600,000 distinct CDR3 sequences, with 14% as singletons. Source material: blood. All receptors derive from a woman between 18 and 29 years old with Graves' ophthalmopathy.

A few counts support this clonotype. This sequence joins TRBV20-1 and TRBJ1-6; D ambiguous. Trimming pared 1 base from V and 5 bases from J, leaving 9 bases between. CDR1 is DFQATT, CDR2 SNEGSKA, per germline (reference sequence). This CDR3 spans 14 amino acids. The CDR3 here is CSARVAGDNSPLHF. CDR3 nucleotide sequence: TGCAGTGCTAGAGTTGCAGGCGATAATTCACCCCTCCACTTT.

Regarding this clonotype: This sequence may be a read error, since a much larger clone differs from it by one base. This chain connects TRBV7-6 to TRBJ2-7, with D possibly matching TRBD1 (6 bases). The CDR3 contains 15 residues. Germline CDR1 reads SGHVS; CDR2 reads FNYEAQ. CDR3 sequence (DNA): TGTGCCAGCAGCTTGGACCGGACAGCAACTTACGAGCGGTACTTC. Encoded protein: CASSLDRTATYERYF.

This clonotype was found a few times. This sequence joins TRBV19 and TRBJ1-1; the D is unclear. The germline V and J ends were trimmed by 2 bases and 1 base, with 5 bases remaining between them. The CDR3 extends over 13 amino acids. Looked up from germline, CDR1 is LNHDA and CDR2 is SQIVND (reference sequence). For the CDR3, the DNA is TGTGCCAGTAGTATAAGCTGGAACACTGAAGCTTTCTTT. Translating gives CASSISWNTEAFF.

This clonotype was counted many times. V gene TRBV12-5 combines with J gene TRBJ2-5; D is unresolved. CDR1 and CDR2 from the germline V gene are LGHNT and FRNRAP. With 2 bases removed from V and 1 base from J, the gap between germline ends came to 8 bases. This CDR3 region has 14 residues. The CDR3 reads CASGLNWAQETQYF. The CDR3 DNA sequence: TGTGCTAGTGGTTTGAACTGGGCCCAAGAGACCCAGTACTTC.

The J gene is TRBJ2-2, the V gene TRBV10-3; the match to TRBD1 covers 8 bases. The V segment lost 11 bases and the J segment 10 bases; nucleotides outside the gene matches: 12. Germline V gives CDR1 ENHRY, CDR2 SYGVKD. The CDR3 is 13 residues long. The CDR3 here is CAAAGGESKELFF. The CDR3 region has the DNA TGTGCCGCCGCAGGGGGCGAGTCTAAGGAGCTGTTTTTT.